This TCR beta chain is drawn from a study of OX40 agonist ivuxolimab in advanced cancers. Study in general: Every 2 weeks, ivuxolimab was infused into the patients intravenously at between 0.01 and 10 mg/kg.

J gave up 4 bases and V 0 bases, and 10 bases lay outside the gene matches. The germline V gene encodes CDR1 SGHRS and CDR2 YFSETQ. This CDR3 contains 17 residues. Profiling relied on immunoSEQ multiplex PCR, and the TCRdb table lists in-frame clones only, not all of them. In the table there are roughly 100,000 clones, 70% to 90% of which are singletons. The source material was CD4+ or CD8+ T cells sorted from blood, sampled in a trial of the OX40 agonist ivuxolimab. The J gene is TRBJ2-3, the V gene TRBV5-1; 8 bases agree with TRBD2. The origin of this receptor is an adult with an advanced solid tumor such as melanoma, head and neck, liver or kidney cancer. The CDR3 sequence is CASSLVTGGPIADTQYF. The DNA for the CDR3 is TGCGCCAGCAGCTTGGTTACGGGGGGGCCAATTGCAGATACGCAGTATTTT.